The rows below give T cell receptor beta chains drawn from one sample of a study of cytomegalovirus exposure and HLA in healthy donors. The table came from immunoSEQ multiplex PCR; TCRdb's copy has only in-frame clones and leaves some out. Its clone listing holds about 75,000 clones. Specimen: PBMCs. The receptors come from a man aged 40-49 years in good health and CMV-seronegative. Each CDR3 is given with its conserved first and last residue. A D gene is named only where the DNA matches it firmly.

>16|TRBD2|TRBJ2-3|TRBV7-6
CASSGLAGSQTDTQYF
TGTGCCAGCAGCGGACTAGCGGGGAGTCAGACAGATACGCAGTATTTT
>15|-|TRBJ2-2|TRBV7-8
CASSLNGGYTGELFF
TGTGCCAGCAGCTTAAATGGGGGCTACACCGGGGAGCTGTTTTTT
>15|TRBD1|TRBJ2-6|TRBV18
CASSPGQGHANVLTF
TGTGCCAGCTCACCGGGACAGGGGCACGCCAACGTCCTGACTTTC
>13|TRBD1|TRBJ2-7|TRBV7-7
CASSPGQGDEQYF
TGTGCTAGCAGCCCCGGACAGGGAGACGAGCAGTACTTC
>17|TRBD2|TRBJ2-3|TRBV28
CASSFRMSGVSTDTQYF
TGTGCCAGCAGTTTTCGGATGAGCGGGGTCTCAACAGATACGCAGTATTTT
>15|-|TRBJ1-2|TRBV7-8
CASSPEGFGNYGYTF
TGTGCCAGCAGCCCGGAGGGGTTTGGGAACTATGGCTACACCTTC
>14|-|TRBJ1-1|TRBV23-1
CASSPRGGNTEAFF
TGCGCCAGCAGTCCAAGGGGCGGGAACACTGAAGCTTTCTTT
>14|-|TRBJ1-2|TRBV21-1
CASSKERQGGGYTF
TGTGCCAGCAGCAAAGAAAGGCAGGGTGGTGGCTACACCTTC
>14|TRBD1|TRBJ1-1|TRBV19
CASSGTGGLTEAFF
TGTGCCTCATCCGGGACAGGGGGGCTAACTGAAGCTTTCTTT
>15|-|TRBJ2-7|TRBV6-5
CASSYSRTTSYEQYF
TGTGCCAGCAGTTACTCTAGGACTACGTCCTACGAGCAGTACTTC
>15|-|TRBJ1-1|TRBV11-2
CASSLGGGGRTEAFF
TGTGCCAGCAGCTTAGGGGGAGGAGGGCGCACTGAAGCTTTCTTT
>11|TRBD1|TRBJ1-2|TRBV2
CASVTGVGYTF
TGTGCCAGCGTTACAGGGGTAGGCTACACCTTC
>14|TRBD2|TRBJ2-7|TRBV9
CASSKMAGAYEQYF
TGTGCCAGCAGCAAGATGGCGGGAGCCTACGAGCAGTACTTC
>15|-|TRBJ2-3|TRBV27
CASSLGPWSTDTQYF
TGTGCCAGCAGTTTAGGGCCCTGGAGCACAGATACGCAGTATTTT
>16|TRBD1|TRBJ2-5|TRBV15
CATSRDQGAPGETQYF
TGTGCCACCAGCAGAGACCAGGGGGCCCCCGGAGAGACCCAGTACTTC
>15|TRBD2|TRBJ2-1|TRBV6-5
CASSSLAGAFNEQFF
TGTGCCAGCAGTTCACTAGCGGGGGCCTTTAATGAGCAGTTCTTC
>18|TRBD2|TRBJ2-2|TRBV11-2
CASRQVGLAGGRTGELFF
TGTGCCAGCAGACAAGTGGGACTAGCGGGGGGACGCACCGGGGAGCTGTTTTTT
>18|TRBD2|TRBJ2-7|TRBV4-2
CAPSQASGGRVAVYEQYF
TGTGCCCCCAGCCAAGCTAGCGGCGGCAGGGTCGCCGTCTACGAGCAGTACTTC
>15|-|TRBJ2-2|TRBV5-5
CASIAGTTNTGELFF
TGTGCCAGCATCGCCGGGACAACGAACACCGGGGAGCTGTTTTTT
>18|-|TRBJ1-5|TRBV6-1
CASSGQVIRRGSNQPQHF
TGTGCCAGCAGTGGCCAAGTGATCAGACGGGGGAGCAATCAGCCCCAGCATTTT
>15|-|TRBJ2-3|TRBV15
CATSIRRSGTDTQYF
TGTGCCACCAGCATACGGCGATCGGGGACAGATACGCAGTATTTT
>13|-|TRBJ2-5|TRBV6-6
CASSYRQVETQYF
TGTGCCAGCAGTTATCGACAGGTGGAGACCCAGTACTTC
>14|TRBD1|TRBJ2-2|TRBV19
CASMRTGTTGELFF
TGTGCCAGTATGAGGACAGGGACCACCGGGGAGCTGTTTTTT
>12|-|TRBJ1-1|TRBV5-6
CASSLAGKEAFF
TGTGCCAGCAGCTTGGCCGGGAAGGAAGCTTTCTTT
>15|-|TRBJ2-2|TRBV11-2
CASSSRTLNTGELFF
TGTGCCAGCAGCAGTCGGACACTGAACACCGGGGAGCTGTTTTTT
>13|-|TRBJ1-4|TRBV28
CASRRVANEKLFF
TGTGCCAGCAGGAGGGTTGCTAATGAAAAACTGTTTTTT
>12|-|TRBJ2-7|TRBV5-3
CARSCRDFEQYF
TGTGCCAGGAGCTGCAGGGATTTTGAGCAGTACTTC
>15|-|TRBJ1-1|TRBV11-3
CASSYSHQGNTEAFF
TGTGCCAGCAGCTATAGCCATCAGGGGAACACTGAAGCTTTCTTT